The 27 T cell receptor beta chains listed next were all sequenced from one sample in a study of blood T cell repertoires in COVID-19. Clones were read by immunoSEQ multiplex PCR, and TCRdb kept only the in-frame ones, dropping some. Of around 190,000 clones in the sample, approximately 80% were seen once. Sequencing was carried out using peripheral blood. The receptors here all came from a man aged 60-69 years with acute or convalescent COVID-19.

The chain couples TRBV3-1 (or the pseudogene TRBV3-2) to TRBJ1-1; D gene unclear. Trimming took off 2 bases at V and 6 bases at J, with 13 bases between the two ends. CDR3 size: 14 residues. Germline-derived CDR1 and CDR2 are LGHDT and YNNKEL (reference sequence). CDR3 DNA sequence: TGTGCCAGCAGCCAATACGGGCTCGGGGCTGAAGCTTTCTTT. This encodes CASSQYGLGAEAFF.

V is TRBV15 and J is TRBJ1-3, with D uncertain. Per germline, CDR1 LNHNV and CDR2 YYDKDF (reference sequence). CDR3 length equals 16 residues. Trimming shortened V by 3 bases and J by 0 bases, and 12 bases separated the two germline ends. CDR3: CATSRGTEISGNTIYF. In nucleotides, the CDR3 is TGTGCCACCAGCAGGGGTACAGAAATCTCTGGAAACACCATATATTTT.

The rearrangement uses TRBV29-1 and TRBJ1-1; TRBD1 might be the D (5 bases). This CDR3 region has 13 residues. Germline V lookup: CDR1 SQVTM, CDR2 ANQGSEA. Trimming took 4 bases from V and 3 from J, leaving 12 bases between them. The CDR3 protein is CSVGSGGDTEAFF. In nucleotides, the CDR3 is TGCAGCGTTGGCTCCGGGGGAGACACTGAAGCTTTCTTT.

The chain joins TRBV30 to TRBJ1-5; D is uncertain. V gave up 1 base and J gave up 1 base, with 5 bases separating them. This CDR3 is built from 13 residues. Germline V gene lookup returns CDR1 GTSNPN and CDR2 SVGIG (reference sequence). DNA for the CDR3: TGTGCCTGGAGTGGAACAAGCAATCAGCCCCAGCATTTT. Protein: CAWSGTSNQPQHF.

In DNA form, the CDR3 reads TGTGCCAGCAGCGTCTCCGACAGTTTCACTGAAGCTTTCTTT. Residues: CASSVSDSFTEAFF. The rearrangement uses TRBV9 and TRBJ1-1; maybe TRBD1 (5 bases). This CDR3 has 14 amino acids. Germline CDR1 is SGDLS and CDR2 is YYNGEE. V lost 2 bases and J 4 bases, leaving 12 bases between the germline ends.

A word on this clone: The junction does not match germline at one end; this may be a read error. This chain links TRBV24-1 with TRBJ2-7; perhaps TRBD2 as D (5 bases). In germline, CDR1 is KGHDR, CDR2 SFDVKD. CDR3 length: 12 residues. The CDR3 nucleotides are TGTGCCACCAGTGGACCAGACTACAAGCAGTACTTC. This codes for CATSGPDYKQYF.

The chain links TRBV6-5 to TRBJ1-5; 7 bases are shared with TRBD1. The CDR3 runs 14 residues. Germline V gene data show CDR1 as MNHEY and CDR2 as SVGAGI. The V and J ends lost 6 bases and 6 bases, in that order; junction bases with no gene match: 8. The CDR3 nucleotides read TGTGCCAGCAGGCCTGGGACAGTAGTTCAGCCCCAGCATTTT. Protein product: CASRPGTVVQPQHF.

The rearrangement links TRBV27 to TRBJ2-1, with D maybe TRBD2 (5 bases). There are 15 residues in the CDR3. V was cut by 6 bases and J by 5 bases, with 17 bases left in between. CDR1 and CDR2 (germline): MNHEY, SMNVEV (reference sequence). The CDR3 DNA follows: TGTGCCAGCAGCCAGCGGAGGCGCTCAAACAATGAGCAGTTCTTC. It codes for CASSQRRRSNNEQFF.

The V and J genes are TRBV9 and TRBJ2-1, with D hard to call. The V end was cut by 4 bases, the J end by 14 bases, with 19 bases between. Germline values: CDR1 SGDLS, CDR2 YYNGEE. The CDR3 sequence is 13 residues long. This chain's CDR3 is CASSQRNDGREFF. The CDR3 region has the DNA TGTGCCAGCAGCCAACGTAACGATGGGCGCGAGTTCTTC.

The rearrangement links TRBV29-1 to TRBJ2-7; D might be TRBD1 (6 bases). V lost 6 bases, J lost 4 bases, and 13 bases lay in between. The length of the CDR3 is 12 residues. Germline assignment: CDR1 SQVTM and CDR2 ANQGSEA. DNA of the CDR3: TGCAGCGTCTTACAGGGCGGGTACGAGCAGTACTTC. Its translation: CSVLQGGYEQYF.

V is TRBV3-1 (or the pseudogene TRBV3-2) and J is TRBJ1-1; a possible D gene is TRBD1 (6 bases). Germline V lookup: CDR1 LGHDT, CDR2 YNNKEL (reference sequence). V lost 1 base and J lost 11, with 8 bases in between. The CDR3 is 11 residues long. Here the CDR3 DNA reads TGTGCCAGCAGCCAAGTAACAGGGGCTTTCTTT. Translation: CASSQVTGAFF.

The rearrangement joins TRBV27 to TRBJ1-5, with 12 bases fitting TRBD1. Germline CDR1 reads MNHEY; CDR2 reads SMNVEV (reference sequence). The junction had 12 bases not matched to a gene; V was cut back by 4 bases and J by 2 bases. The CDR3 is 19 residues long. The CDR3 DNA reads as TGTGCCAGCAGTTCCTCACGGGACAGGGGGCTTTGGGGCAATCAGCCCCAGCATTTT. Its protein is CASSSSRDRGLWGNQPQHF.

This rearrangement joins TRBV15 to TRBJ2-5; D is undetermined. V was clipped by 0 bases and J by 7 bases, with 18 bases between them. This CDR3 contains 16 residues. Germline V gene lookup returns CDR1 LNHNV and CDR2 YYDKDF (reference sequence). CDR3 in DNA: TGTGCCACCAGCAGAGATATTAGAGGCCCCGGTCGGACCCAGTACTTC. It codes for CATSRDIRGPGRTQYF.

This clone has just one count. The rearrangement joins TRBV6-8 to TRBJ1-1; 12 nucleotides match TRBD1. Germline loops: CDR1 MNHGY, CDR2 SAAAGT. V gave up 6 bases and J gave up 6 bases; unmatched junction bases: 2. The CDR3 loop spans 13 amino acids. The chain's CDR3 is CASRGQGAPEAFF. The CDR3 DNA reads as TGTGCCAGCAGGGGACAGGGGGCGCCTGAAGCTTTCTTT.

J is TRBJ1-5 and V is TRBV6-1; the D is unclear. In germline, CDR1 is MNHNS, CDR2 SASEGT. V lost 0 bases and J 5 bases, leaving 11 bases between the germline ends. The CDR3 loop spans 15 amino acids. This CDR3 is CASSEAPGSHQPQHF. CDR3 DNA: TGTGCCAGCAGTGAAGCGCCGGGATCCCATCAGCCCCAGCATTTT.

V is TRBV2 and J is TRBJ2-3; 8 nucleotides line up with TRBD2. With V trimmed by 6 bases and J by 6 bases, 2 bases remained unmatched. Germline V gene lookup returns CDR1 SNHLY and CDR2 FYNNEI. This CDR3 spans 12 amino acids. Here the CDR3 reads CASRREADTQYF. The CDR3 region has the DNA TGTGCCAGCAGGCGGGAGGCTGATACGCAGTATTTT.

The chain recombines TRBV5-8 with TRBJ2-1; maybe TRBD2 (5 bases). The V and J ends lost 0 bases and 15 bases respectively, with 13 bases between them. CDR1 is SGHTS, CDR2 YDEGEE, per germline. The CDR3 is 12 residues long. The CDR3 region is CASSLEDGNRFF. CDR3 coding DNA: TGTGCCAGCAGCTTGGAGGACGGGAATAGGTTCTTC.

V usage is TRBV6-1 and J usage is TRBJ1-6, with 7 bases that match TRBD1. The V gene's germline CDR1 is MNHNS and CDR2 SASEGT. The V segment lost 3 bases and the J segment 2 bases; nucleotides outside the gene matches: 1. The CDR3 has 15 amino acids. This CDR3 is CASSDRGAYNSPLHF. The CDR3 nucleotides read TGTGCCAGCAGTGACAGGGGGGCCTATAATTCACCCCTCCACTTT.

The chain recombines TRBV4-2 with TRBJ2-1, with D perhaps TRBD2 (5 bases). V lost 10 bases and J lost 9, with 13 bases in between. Germline V gene sequence: CDR1 LGHNA, CDR2 YNFKEQ. The CDR3 is 11 residues long. CDR3 sequence reads: CATRLGSEQFF. The CDR3 DNA reads as TGTGCCACGAGGCTGGGGAGTGAGCAGTTCTTC.

The V call is TRBV12-5, the J call TRBJ2-5; 8 nucleotides agree with TRBD1. The germline gives CDR1 LGHNT, CDR2 FRNRAP. V was pared by 1 base and J by 4 bases, with 8 bases of the junction left unmatched. The CDR3 contains 16 residues. The CDR3 DNA sequence: TGTGCTAGTGGTTTGGCGGCAGGGGGCTGGGGAGAGACCCAGTACTTC. This encodes CASGLAAGGWGETQYF.

The gene calls are TRBV29-1 and TRBJ1-2, with 7 bases lining up with TRBD1. CDR3 length: 10 amino acids. V was pared by 7 bases and J by 8 bases, with 4 bases of the junction left unmatched. Germline values: CDR1 SQVTM, CDR2 ANQGSEA. The CDR3 sequence is CSGGTDGYTF. CDR3 sequence (DNA): TGCAGCGGTGGGACAGACGGCTACACCTTC.

This chain connects TRBV20-1 to TRBJ1-3, with D possibly being TRBD1 (6 bases). V shed 3 bases and J shed 0 bases, with 12 bases lying between them. The CDR3 is made up of 15 amino acids. The germline V gene has CDR1 DFQATT and CDR2 SNEGSKA (reference sequence). The CDR3 DNA is TGCAGTGCTAGTGGGGGGCCCAGCTCTGGAAACACCATATATTTT. Translated, it gives CSASGGPSSGNTIYF.

The chain couples TRBV4-2 to TRBJ2-3; D gene unclear. Between the trimmed V and J ends, which lost 5 bases and 2 bases, there was a span of 8 bases. Germline CDR1 and CDR2: LGHNA and YNFKEQ. The CDR3 consists of 13 residues. CDR3: CASSGQITDTQYF. The CDR3 DNA is TGTGCCAGCAGCGGGCAGATCACAGATACGCAGTATTTT.

The chain joins TRBV4-2 to TRBJ2-2; 9 nucleotides match TRBD1. The V gene's germline CDR1 is LGHNA and CDR2 YNFKEQ. The CDR3 extends over 16 amino acids. J gave up 0 bases and V 5 bases, and 4 bases lay outside the gene matches. CDR3 residues: CASSWGQGSNTGELFF. The CDR3 DNA sequence: TGTGCCAGCAGCTGGGGACAGGGCTCGAACACCGGGGAGCTGTTTTTT.

This clone was detected only once. The gene calls are TRBV20-1 and TRBJ2-1; 7 bases agree with TRBD1. The V gene's germline CDR1 is DFQATT and CDR2 SNEGSKA (reference sequence). The CDR3 length is 12 residues. J was trimmed by 9 bases and V by 3 bases; bases with no gene match: 5. The CDR3 bases are TGCAGTGCTAGTTCCCGGGACAGTGAGCAGTTCTTC. This translates into CSASSRDSEQFF.

This clone was observed a single time. V is TRBV5-5 and J is TRBJ1-4; 7 bases match TRBD1. Germline assignment: CDR1 SGHKS and CDR2 YYEKEE (reference sequence). The ends lost 6 bases at V and 5 bases at J; junction bases unmatched: 10. The CDR3 sequence is 15 residues long. Here the CDR3 DNA reads TGTGCCAGCACCACCTGGACAGGCGTAAATGAAAAACTGTTTTTT. This translates into CASTTWTGVNEKLFF.

The rearrangement joins TRBV3-1 (or the pseudogene TRBV3-2) to TRBJ1-1; the match to TRBD1 covers 8 bases. Losses at the gene ends were 8 bases for V and 4 bases for J; bases not matched to a gene: 9. Germline CDR1 reads LGHDT; CDR2 reads YNNKEL (reference sequence). The CDR3 has 14 amino acids. CDR3 region: CASGFGQGSTEAFF. The CDR3 nucleotides read TGTGCCAGCGGGTTCGGACAGGGAAGCACTGAAGCTTTCTTT.